Listed below are T cell receptor beta chains from one sample, sequenced in a study of a mutant IDH1 vaccine in newly diagnosed glioma. TCRdb keeps only in-frame clones here, not all; method: immunoSEQ multiplex PCR. The sample has 50,000 to 70,000 clones, roughly nine tenths seen once. Which antigens these TCRs recognize remains unknown. The source material was PBMCs, sampled from a glioma patient whose treatment included an IDH1 peptide vaccine. Every receptor here comes from a man aged 35-49 years with glioma. Each CDR3 is given with its conserved first and last residue. D genes are given only for firm matches. Clone size is given for some rows only: seen once, a few or many times, or a class if the clone is expanded.

CDR3 DNA: TGTGCCAGCAGCCAACTTCAGGGCTTTGGGGAGCAGTACTTC
CDR3 protein: CASSQLQGFGEQYF
V gene: TRBV4-2
D gene: -
J gene: TRBJ2-7
clone size: once

CDR3 DNA: TGTGCCAGCAGTTACTTTTTTCCGGACAACCACGAGCAGTACTTC
CDR3 protein: CASSYFFPDNHEQYF
V gene: TRBV6-6
D gene: -
J gene: TRBJ2-7
clone size: -

CDR3 DNA: TGTGCCAGCAAACGGACTAGCGGTGATGACTACGAGCAGTACTTC
CDR3 protein: CASKRTSGDDYEQYF
V gene: TRBV6-5
D gene: TRBD2
J gene: TRBJ2-7
clone size: -

CDR3 DNA: TGCGCCAGCAGCCCCCGATTCCGACAGGGCGACGGCTACACCTTC
CDR3 protein: CASSPRFRQGDGYTF
V gene: TRBV4-1
D gene: TRBD1
J gene: TRBJ1-2
clone size: -

CDR3 DNA: TGTGCCAGCAGTGAGTACAGGGAAAAAGAGACCCAGTACTTC
CDR3 protein: CASSEYREKETQYF
V gene: TRBV6-1
D gene: -
J gene: TRBJ2-5
clone size: -

CDR3 DNA: TGCAGCGCGTCCTCGCACAGGGGATCTAACTATGGCTACACCTTC
CDR3 protein: CSASSHRGSNYGYTF
V gene: TRBV29-1
D gene: TRBD1
J gene: TRBJ1-2
clone size: -

CDR3 DNA: TGTGCCAGCAGTACGGCCCTAGCGTCCGGGTCCCAGTACTTC
CDR3 protein: CASSTALASGSQYF
V gene: TRBV25-1
D gene: -
J gene: TRBJ2-5
clone size: -

CDR3 DNA: TGTGCCAGCAGCTTAGGAGGTGGCAGCTCCTACAATGAGCAGTTCTTC
CDR3 protein: CASSLGGGSSYNEQFF
V gene: TRBV11-2
D gene: -
J gene: TRBJ2-1
clone size: -

CDR3 DNA: TGCGCCATCCACCCCAACTATGGCTACACCTTC
CDR3 protein: CAIHPNYGYTF
V gene: TRBV10-1
D gene: -
J gene: TRBJ1-2
clone size: -

CDR3 DNA: TGTGCCAGTAGTATTCGCGGGGCCAAAAACATTCAGTACTTC
CDR3 protein: CASSIRGAKNIQYF
V gene: TRBV19
D gene: -
J gene: TRBJ2-4
clone size: -

CDR3 DNA: TGCGCCAGCAGCCCGACCGGTGAAGTTAGCAATCAGCCCCAGCATTTT
CDR3 protein: CASSPTGEVSNQPQHF
V gene: TRBV11-2
D gene: -
J gene: TRBJ1-5
clone size: -

CDR3 DNA: TGCGCCAGCAGCGCCCCAGTTAACTCCTACGAGCAGTACTTC
CDR3 protein: CASSAPVNSYEQYF
V gene: TRBV5-1
D gene: -
J gene: TRBJ2-7
clone size: -

CDR3 DNA: TGTGCCAGCAGCTTAGAGCGGGGGCCGAACTATGGCTACACCTTC
CDR3 protein: CASSLERGPNYGYTF
V gene: TRBV7-3
D gene: -
J gene: TRBJ1-2
clone size: -

CDR3 DNA: TGCAGCGAATCGGACGTAATGAACACTGAAGCTTTCTTT
CDR3 protein: CSESDVMNTEAFF
V gene: TRBV29-1
D gene: -
J gene: TRBJ1-1
clone size: -

CDR3 DNA: TGTGCCAGCAGTGAATTGCCGGGGCCGAACGAGCAGTACTTC
CDR3 protein: CASSELPGPNEQYF
V gene: TRBV25-1
D gene: -
J gene: TRBJ2-7
clone size: -

CDR3 DNA: TGCGCCAGCAGTGATAAGGGTACGCGCCGCTATAGCAATCAGCCCCAGCATTTT
CDR3 protein: CASSDKGTRRYSNQPQHF
V gene: TRBV10-2
D gene: -
J gene: TRBJ1-5
clone size: -

CDR3 DNA: TGCGCCAGCAGCTTTGCGGGAGAGACCCAGTACTTC
CDR3 protein: CASSFAGETQYF
V gene: TRBV5-1
D gene: -
J gene: TRBJ2-5
clone size: -

CDR3 DNA: TGTGCCAGCAGCCTGAGGACAGGGACCCCTGAAGCTTTCTTT
CDR3 protein: CASSLRTGTPEAFF
V gene: TRBV7-9
D gene: TRBD1
J gene: TRBJ1-1
clone size: -